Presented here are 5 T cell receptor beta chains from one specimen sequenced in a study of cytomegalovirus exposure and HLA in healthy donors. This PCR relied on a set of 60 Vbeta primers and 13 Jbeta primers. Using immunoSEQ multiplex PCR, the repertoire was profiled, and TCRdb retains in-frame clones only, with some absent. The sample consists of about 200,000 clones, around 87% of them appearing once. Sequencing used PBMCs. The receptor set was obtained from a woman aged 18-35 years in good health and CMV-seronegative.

The CDR3 coding sequence is TGTGCCAGCAGCGCTCAGGGGGGCCGGGGAGATACGCAGTATTTT. Its translation: CASSAQGGRGDTQYF. J is TRBJ2-3 and V is TRBV9; TRBD1 is a possible D gene (7 bases). CDR1 SGDLS and CDR2 YYNGEE come from the germline V gene. V was trimmed by 3 bases and J by 5 bases, leaving 16 bases between them. CDR3 length: 15 residues.

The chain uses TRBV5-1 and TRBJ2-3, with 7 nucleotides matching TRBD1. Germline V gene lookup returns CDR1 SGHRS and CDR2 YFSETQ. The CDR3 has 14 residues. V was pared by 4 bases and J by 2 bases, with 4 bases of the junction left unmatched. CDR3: CASSTGTATDTQYF. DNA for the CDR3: TGCGCCAGCAGCACAGGGACAGCCACAGATACGCAGTATTTT.

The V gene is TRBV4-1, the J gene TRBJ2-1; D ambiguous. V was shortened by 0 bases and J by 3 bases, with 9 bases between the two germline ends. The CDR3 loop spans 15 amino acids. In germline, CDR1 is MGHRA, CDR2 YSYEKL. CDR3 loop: CASSQENSNYNEQFF. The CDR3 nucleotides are TGCGCCAGCAGCCAAGAGAACTCGAACTACAATGAGCAGTTCTTC.

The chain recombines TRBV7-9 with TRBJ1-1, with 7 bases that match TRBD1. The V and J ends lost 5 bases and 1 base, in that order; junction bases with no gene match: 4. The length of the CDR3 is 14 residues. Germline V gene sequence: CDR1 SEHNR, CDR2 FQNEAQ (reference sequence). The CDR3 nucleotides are TGTGCCAGCAGCCTAAGACAGGGGAACACTGAAGCTTTCTTT. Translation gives CASSLRQGNTEAFF.

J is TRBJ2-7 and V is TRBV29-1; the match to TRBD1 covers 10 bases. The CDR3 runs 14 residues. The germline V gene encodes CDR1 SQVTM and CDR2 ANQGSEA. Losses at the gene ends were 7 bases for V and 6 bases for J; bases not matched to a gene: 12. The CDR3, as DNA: TGCAGCGGAAGACACCGGGACAGGGGATCCGAGCAGTACTTC. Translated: CSGRHRDRGSEQYF.